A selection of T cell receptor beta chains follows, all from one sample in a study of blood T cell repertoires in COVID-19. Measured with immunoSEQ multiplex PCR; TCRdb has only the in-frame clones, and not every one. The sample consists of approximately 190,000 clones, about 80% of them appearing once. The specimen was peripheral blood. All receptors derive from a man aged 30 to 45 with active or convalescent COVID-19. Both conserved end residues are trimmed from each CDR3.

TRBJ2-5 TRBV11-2 ASSSVGTRLAGETQY
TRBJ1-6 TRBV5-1 ASSLWDSINSPLH
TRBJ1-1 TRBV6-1 ASSDPGKNTEAF
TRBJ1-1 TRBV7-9 ASMSPGVNTEAF
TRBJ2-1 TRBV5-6 ASSFLQGFAPDEQF
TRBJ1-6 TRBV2 ASSVRELNSPLH
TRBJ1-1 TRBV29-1 SAESGESEGDL
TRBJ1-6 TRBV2 ASRGYNSPLH
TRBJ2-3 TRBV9 ASSGGGVSTDTQY
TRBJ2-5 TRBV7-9 ASSLNIGRKETQY
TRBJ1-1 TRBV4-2 ASSQVLGGTEAF
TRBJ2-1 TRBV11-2 ATLRTGYSYNEQF
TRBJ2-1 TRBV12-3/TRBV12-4 ASSPWANEQF
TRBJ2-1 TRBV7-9 ASSPRSAGTYNEQF
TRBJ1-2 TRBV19 ASSIGDSWAGGYT
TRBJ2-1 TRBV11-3 ASTLGLAGTDEQF
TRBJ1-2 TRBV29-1 SVPRTAYGYT
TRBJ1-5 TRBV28 ASSLDSRDQPQH
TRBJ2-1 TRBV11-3 ASSSPSGGYSLDNEQF
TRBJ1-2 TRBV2 ATRGDLDGYT
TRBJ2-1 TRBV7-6 ASSELQGGTYNEQF
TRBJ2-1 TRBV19 ASSFGGPYNEQF
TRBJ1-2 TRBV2 ASSAAGDGYGYT
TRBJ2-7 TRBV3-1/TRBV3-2 ATEAGTNYEQY
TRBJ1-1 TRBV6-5 ASSLFQGASEAF
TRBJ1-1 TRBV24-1 ATSRGDRVGTEAF